The sequence of this T cell receptor beta chain was determined in a study of T cells after yellow fever vaccination. On the study more broadly: Fractions low in cell number were prepared with SMART-Seq v4 Ultra Low Input. Study conclusions and caveats: Bulk-population clonotypes that are abundant could appear as contaminants in FACS-sorted repertoires. Boosting was followed by the reappearance of most primary-vaccination clones (approximately 95% CD4, 85% to 90% CD8).

From germline, CDR1 is DFQATT and CDR2 SNEGSKA (reference sequence). The CDR3 covers 15 residues. V lost 6 bases, J lost 4 bases, and 18 bases lay in between. Comments on this clonotype: The antigen remains unidentified.

Synthesis of TCR cDNA relied on 5'RACE template switching, which attached a universal primer site and UMIs. TCRdb called the 5' RACE reads again in MiXCR, with one record for every CDR3 protein. This table has some 260,000 distinct CDR3 sequences, 5.2% appearing once. Here the sequenced sample was CD4+ T cells sorted from PBMCs, taken on the day of the yellow fever booster vaccination. The V and J genes are TRBV20-1 and TRBJ2-2; possible D gene TRBD2, 5 bases. The source of this sequence is a man aged 18 to 29 who received the YFV17D yellow fever vaccine. The CDR3 region has the DNA TGCAGTGCCCCCCGCGGGCAATCGGGCACCGGGGAGCTGTTTTTT. This codes for CSAPRGQSGTGELFF.